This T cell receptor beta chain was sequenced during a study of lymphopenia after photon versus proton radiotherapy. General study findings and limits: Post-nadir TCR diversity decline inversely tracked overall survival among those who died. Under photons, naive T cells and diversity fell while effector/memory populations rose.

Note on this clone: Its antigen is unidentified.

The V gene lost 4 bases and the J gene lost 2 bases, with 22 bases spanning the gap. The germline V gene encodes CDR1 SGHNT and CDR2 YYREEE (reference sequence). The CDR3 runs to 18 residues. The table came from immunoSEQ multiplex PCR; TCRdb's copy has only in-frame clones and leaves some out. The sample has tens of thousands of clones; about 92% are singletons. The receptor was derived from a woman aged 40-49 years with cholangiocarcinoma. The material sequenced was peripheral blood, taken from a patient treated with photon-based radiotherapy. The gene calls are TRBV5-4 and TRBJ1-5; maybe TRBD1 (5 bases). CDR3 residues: CASSPEGRILLGNQPQHF. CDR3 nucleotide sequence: TGTGCCAGCAGCCCCGAGGGACGGATCCTTTTGGGCAATCAGCCCCAGCATTTT.